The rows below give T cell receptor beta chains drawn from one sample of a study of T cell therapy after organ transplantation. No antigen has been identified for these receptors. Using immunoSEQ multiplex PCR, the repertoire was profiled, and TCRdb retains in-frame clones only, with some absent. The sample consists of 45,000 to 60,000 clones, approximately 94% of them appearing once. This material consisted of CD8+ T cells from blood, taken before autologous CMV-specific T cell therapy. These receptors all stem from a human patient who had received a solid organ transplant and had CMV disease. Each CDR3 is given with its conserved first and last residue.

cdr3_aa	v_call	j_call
CAIRDSSSYEQYF	TRBV10-3	NA
CASGVGEFTEAFF	TRBV13	TRBJ1-1
CAWSATNYGYTF	TRBV30	TRBJ1-2
CATSIELNIQYF	TRBV15	TRBJ2-4
CASRPGGVGYTF	TRBV19	TRBJ1-2
CASRWKGEFDEQYF	TRBV6-5	TRBJ2-7
CASSPTGTGANVLTF	TRBV27	TRBJ2-6
CASSTGQGTDTQYF	TRBV7-9	TRBJ2-3
CASTPGGNVNSPLHF	TRBV6-5	TRBJ1-6
CASSLGRSYNEQFF	TRBV7-7	TRBJ2-1
CSGLKNTEAFF	TRBV30	TRBJ1-1
CASKLGYDYEQYF	TRBV5-1	TRBJ2-7
CASSTGQGADEQYF	TRBV28	TRBJ2-7
CASSLGQGTYNEQFF	TRBV7-9	TRBJ2-1
CASSPRDRVDTEAFF	TRBV7-2	TRBJ1-1
CASSSRDRVLDEQFF	TRBV7-9	TRBJ2-1
CSALISYGYTF	TRBV20-1	TRBJ1-2
CASSSTGGTGELFF	TRBV7-9	TRBJ2-2
CASSLPGGAFGGEQFF	TRBV4-1	TRBJ2-1
CAWSVESYNEQFF	TRBV30	TRBJ2-1
CASSERGWRQPQHF	TRBV5-6	TRBJ1-5
CASSVEDRGHLTYNSPLHF	TRBV9	TRBJ1-6
CASGAPDRGRDTEAFF	TRBV12-5	TRBJ1-1
CASSPVGGGTEAFF	TRBV7-9	TRBJ1-1
CAWSDGAGYTF	TRBV30	TRBJ1-2
CASSEGDQPQHF	TRBV10-1	TRBJ1-5
CASSLSHRDREFSGNQPQHF	TRBV27	TRBJ1-5
CASSPDSHNEQFF	TRBV5-6	TRBJ2-1
CASSFRTFQETQYF	TRBV6-5	TRBJ2-5
CAWGSNYGYTF	TRBV30	TRBJ1-2
CASSSRDRGYGYTF	TRBV5-4	TRBJ1-2
CASSYATGRDEQYF	TRBV10-3	TRBJ2-7
CASSGRTGAIYGYTF	TRBV19	TRBJ1-2
CASSLTQGMNTEAFF	TRBV27	TRBJ1-1
CASSYLTGNYGYTF	TRBV6-5	TRBJ1-2
CASTGTGSYNSPLHF	TRBV27	TRBJ1-6
CASSWGQGYTF	TRBV7-9	TRBJ1-2
CASSLITDRETLNYGYTF	TRBV23-1	TRBJ1-2
CASSYGGTEQFF	TRBV6-9	TRBJ2-1
CASSYSTGGDGYTF	TRBV6-5	TRBJ1-2
CASSEPGYEQYF	TRBV10-2	TRBJ2-7
CSVETRPVQPQHF	TRBV29-1	TRBJ1-5
CASSVWTGIGSEGYTF	TRBV25-1	TRBJ1-2
CASSVGGDTEAFF	TRBV9	TRBJ1-1
CATSETPTGGYEQYF	TRBV15	NA